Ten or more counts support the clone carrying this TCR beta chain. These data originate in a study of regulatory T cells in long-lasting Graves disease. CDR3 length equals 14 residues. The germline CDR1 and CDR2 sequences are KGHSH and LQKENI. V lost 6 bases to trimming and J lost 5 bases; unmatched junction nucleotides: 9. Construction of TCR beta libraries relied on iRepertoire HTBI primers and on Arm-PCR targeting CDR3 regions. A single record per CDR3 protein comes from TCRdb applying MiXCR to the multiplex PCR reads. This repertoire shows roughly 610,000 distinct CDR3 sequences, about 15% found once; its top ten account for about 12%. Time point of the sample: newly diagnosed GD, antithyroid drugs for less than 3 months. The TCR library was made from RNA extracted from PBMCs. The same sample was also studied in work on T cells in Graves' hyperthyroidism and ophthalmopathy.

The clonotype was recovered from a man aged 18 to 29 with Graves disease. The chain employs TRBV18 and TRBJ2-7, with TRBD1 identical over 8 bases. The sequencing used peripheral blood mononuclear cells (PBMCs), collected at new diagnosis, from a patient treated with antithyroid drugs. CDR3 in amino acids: CASSQVGQDNEQYF. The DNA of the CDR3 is TGTGCCAGCTCCCAGGTGGGACAGGATAACGAGCAGTACTTC.